The entry below describes one T cell receptor beta chain. Its antigen is unknown. No base quality information exists; no much larger clone differs at one position. RNA was extracted with the RNeasy kit and roughly 0.5 to 1 ug was reverse transcribed using random hexamers. The immunoSEQ multiplex PCR assay, covering 54 Vbeta and 13 Jbeta segments, was used to amplify TCR beta CDR3 regions. To correct PCR amplification bias, a synthetic template baseline was used for both primer optimization and computational correction. The original methods were these. Reads were annotated to V, D and J genes per IMGT and analyzed with immunoSEQ Analyzer, keeping only productive sequences. Clonality was computed as one minus Shannon entropy normalized by log2 of the number of productive unique sequences. For each patient and control, public and private clones were evaluated among the 100 most prevalent clones. A clone was defined as Susac-specific if it was absent from the healthy and MS cohorts, from 1052 published viral clones and from other ImmuneACCESS disease sequences. TCRdb reprocessing: public reads trimmed at Q25 with fastp, clones called with MiXCR, in-frame beta chains kept. Records with the same CDR3 protein are collapsed into one entry carrying the most frequent genes and DNA. The V and J calls and clone size are TCRdb's, not the authors'. This sample gives roughly 130,000 distinct CDR3 sequences in total; roughly 96% of them show up just once. Together, the top ten hold around 0.12% of the sample.

This record comes from a study of CD8 T cells in Susac syndrome (dated by TCRdb to 2018 to 2020). Describing the broader study: Whether CD8+ T cell activation and differentiation in Susac syndrome was antigen driven was tested using repertoire sequencing.

Peripheral blood CD8+ and CD4+ T cells from healthy donors, Susac syndrome patients and multiple sclerosis patients were profiled by high-throughput TCR beta sequencing. Healthy donors were included as age- and sex-matched controls. CD8+ TEMRA cells were enriched by FACS, while bulk CD8+ and CD4+ T cells were purified by magnetic negative isolation. Blood was drawn into EDTA tubes, processed within 24 hours, and PBMCs were isolated by density gradient centrifugation. PBMCs destined for TCR sequencing were cryopreserved in liquid nitrogen and later thawed in a 37 °C water bath. The sorted or isolated CD4+, CD8+ and CD8+ TEMRA cells reached a purity of at least 90%. What the study reported, not specific to this receptor: The number of individuals in the TCR sequencing and HLA analysis was recognized as being relatively small.

Trimming leaves V shorter by 6 bases and J shorter by 0 bases, with the junction holding 10 bases beyond the gene matches. As encoded in the germline V gene, CDR1 is MDHEN while CDR2 is SYDVKM. The CDR3, cysteine through phenylalanine, is 16 amino acids long. Only the CDR3 portion is preserved as DNA: 48 bases, with reading frame beginning at the first base. The sequence came from a human donor in good health. Sequenced material: CD4+ T cells from PBMCs. The rearrangement combines TRBV28 with TRBJ2-7; a stretch of 8 junction bases matches TRBD1. The nucleotide sequence reads as follows: TGTGCCAGCAGCCGCCCTCAGGGGGCCGTCTCCTACGAGCAGTACTTC. Protein translation: CASSRPQGAVSYEQYF. Here the CDR3 is joined to the reference TRBV28 and TRBJ2-7 genes, and the full variable domain is: DVKVTQSSRYLVKRTGEKVFLECVQDMDHENMFWYRQDPGLGLRLIYFSYDVKMKEKGDIPEGYSVSREKKERFSLILESASTNQTSMYLCASSRPQGAVSYEQYFGPGTRLTVT.